The 26 T cell receptor beta chains presented below share a single source sample, sequenced in a study of OX40 agonist ivuxolimab in advanced cancers. Some clones are missing from TCRdb's copy, which holds only in-frame ones; the method was immunoSEQ multiplex PCR. The table shows about 24,000 clones, with 79% occurring only once. Source: CD4+ or CD8+ T cells sorted from blood, taken in a trial of the OX40 agonist ivuxolimab. These receptors were obtained from an adult with an advanced solid tumor such as melanoma, head and neck, liver or kidney cancer.

The CDR3 bases are TGTGCCAGCAGCGGCCGGGACAGGGAGACAGATACGCAGTATTTT. Its translation is CASSGRDRETDTQYF. The rearrangement uses TRBV9 and TRBJ2-3; 9 positions match TRBD1. This CDR3 is built from 15 residues. Unmatched junction bases numbered 5, after V lost 3 bases and J lost 3 bases. Per germline, CDR1 SGDLS and CDR2 YYNGEE.

The genes are TRBV5-6 and TRBJ2-7, with a possible D match to TRBD1 (6 bases). The CDR3 is 14 residues long. V gave up 1 base and J gave up 4 bases, with 12 bases separating them. CDR1 and CDR2 (germline): SGHDT, YYEEEE. This CDR3 reads CASSLRQGIYEQYF. Written as DNA, the CDR3 is TGTGCCAGCAGCTTGCGGCAGGGGATATACGAGCAGTACTTC.

V gene TRBV28 combines with J gene TRBJ1-1; D perhaps matches TRBD1 (5 bases). Germline V gives CDR1 MDHEN, CDR2 SYDVKM. The V and J ends lost 6 bases and 0 bases respectively, with 5 bases between them. The CDR3 consists of 12 residues. The CDR3: CASRTVNTEAFF. CDR3 bases: TGTGCCAGCAGGACAGTGAACACTGAAGCTTTCTTT. The complete variable domain, with remaining parts taken from reference TRBV28 and TRBJ1-1, reads DVKVTQSSRYLVKRTGEKVFLECVQDMDHENMFWYRQDPGLGLRLIYFSYDVKMKEKGDIPEGYSVSREKKERFSLILESASTNQTSMYLCASRTVNTEAFFGQGTRLTVV.

The rearrangement joins TRBV5-1 to TRBJ1-4; unclear D gene. CDR1 SGHRS and CDR2 YFSETQ come from the germline V gene. Trimming removed 0 bases from V and 0 bases from J, with 3 bases in between. This CDR3 region has 14 residues. DNA of the CDR3: TGCGCCAGCAGCTTGGGGGCAACTAATGAAAAACTGTTTTTT. Residues: CASSLGATNEKLFF.

The chain uses TRBV20-1 and TRBJ2-7, with D perhaps TRBD2 (5 bases). The V gene's germline CDR1 is DFQATT and CDR2 SNEGSKA (reference sequence). This CDR3 comprises 11 residues. Trimming took off 3 bases at V and 3 bases at J, with 6 bases between the two ends. CDR3 sequence (DNA): TGCAGTGCTAGTCGGGGCTACGAGCAGTACTTC. Amino acid sequence: CSASRGYEQYF.

This chain links TRBV7-6 with TRBJ2-7; 10 positions match TRBD2. The ends lost 2 bases at V and 3 bases at J; junction bases unmatched: 4. This CDR3 spans 15 amino acids. Germline V gene sequence: CDR1 SGHVS, CDR2 FNYEAQ. DNA for the CDR3: TGTGCCAGCAGCTTAACTAGCGGGACATACTACGAGCAGTACTTC. Translation gives CASSLTSGTYYEQYF. Full variable domain (remainder filled in from reference TRBV7-6 and TRBJ2-7): GAGVSQSPRYKVTKRGQDVALRCDPISGHVSLYWYRQALGQGPEFLTYFNYEAQQDKSGLPNDRFSAERPEGSISTLTIQRTEQRDSAMYRCASSLTSGTYYEQYFGPGTRLTVT.

This clone was recorded only once. The V and J genes are TRBV19 and TRBJ1-3; no definite D call. V was clipped by 5 bases and J by 0 bases, with 11 bases between them. Germline assignment: CDR1 LNHDA and CDR2 SQIVND (reference sequence). CDR3 size: 15 residues. CDR3 sequence (DNA): TGTGCCAGTAGTCTCGGACGGCGCTCTGGAAACACCATATATTTT. This codes for CASSLGRRSGNTIYF.

The V call is TRBV28, the J call TRBJ1-4; 9 positions agree with TRBD1. Germline V gene sequence: CDR1 MDHEN, CDR2 SYDVKM. J lost 4 bases, V lost 6 bases, and 6 bases had no gene match. The CDR3 extends over 15 amino acids. CDR3 coding DNA: TGTGCCAGCAGGAAGGGACAGGGCCGTAATGAAAAACTGTTTTTT. Translation gives CASRKGQGRNEKLFF.

This clone has more than one count but fewer than ten. V is TRBV7-6 and J is TRBJ2-7, with D perhaps matching TRBD2 (7 bases). Germline CDR1 is SGHVS and CDR2 is FNYEAQ. Deletions cut 7 bases from V and 5 bases from J, with 15 bases between. The CDR3 has 13 residues. The DNA of the CDR3 is TGTGCCAGCACCTCGGGGGGCGGAGACGAGCAGTACTTC. It specifies CASTSGGGDEQYF.

V gene TRBV25-1 combines with J gene TRBJ1-3; D ambiguous. V was cut by 3 bases and J by 0 bases, with 9 bases left in between. The CDR3 is made up of 15 amino acids. Looked up from germline, CDR1 is MGHDK and CDR2 is SYGVNS. CDR3 region: CASSDLSRSGNTIYF. Written as DNA, the CDR3 is TGTGCCAGCAGTGATCTATCCCGCTCTGGAAACACCATATATTTT.

The table lists this clone with a few counts. The chain combines TRBV29-1 with TRBJ1-1; D call uncertain. The CDR3 runs 12 residues. CDR1 SQVTM and CDR2 ANQGSEA come from the germline V gene. Deletions cut 2 bases from V and 5 bases from J, with 9 bases between. The CDR3 sequence: CSVESRGTEAFF. CDR3 DNA sequence: TGCAGCGTTGAATCCCGAGGGACTGAAGCTTTCTTT.

The chain has TRBV6-6 and TRBJ2-3, with 9 bases fitting TRBD1. V shed 1 base and J 5 bases; nucleotides not matched to a gene: 4. The CDR3 loop spans 15 amino acids. Germline-derived CDR1 and CDR2 are MNHNY and SVGAGI (reference sequence). The CDR3 DNA is TGTGCCAGCAGTTACTTAACAGGGGGCTTAGATACGCAGTATTTT. It specifies CASSYLTGGLDTQYF.

This chain joins TRBV5-1 and TRBJ2-5; D gene uncertain. The CDR3 has 14 amino acids. Germline V gene lookup returns CDR1 SGHRS and CDR2 YFSETQ. The germline V and J ends were trimmed by 0 bases and 1 base, with 7 bases remaining between them. The CDR3 protein is CASSLGTVQETQYF. The CDR3 bases are TGCGCCAGCAGCTTGGGGACGGTCCAAGAGACCCAGTACTTC.

The chain combines TRBV2 with TRBJ2-1; D remains unclear. V lost 8 bases and J lost 4, with 6 bases in between. In germline, CDR1 is SNHLY, CDR2 FYNNEI. The CDR3 has 11 residues. CDR3 residues: CASQEYNEQFF. The CDR3 bases are TGTGCCAGCCAGGAATACAATGAGCAGTTCTTC. Filled out from reference TRBV2 and TRBJ2-1, the complete variable domain reads EPEVTQTPSHQVTQMGQEVILRCVPISNHLYFYWYRQILGQKVEFLVSFYNNEISEKSEIFDDQFSVERPDGSNFTLKIRSTKLEDSAMYFCASQEYNEQFFGPGTRLTVL.

This CDR3 is CASTTNGGAYNEQFF. The CDR3 DNA reads TGCGCCAGCACGACAAATGGGGGGGCCTACAATGAGCAGTTCTTC. The rearrangement links TRBV5-1 to TRBJ2-1; 7 bases map to TRBD2. CDR3 length equals 15 residues. Germline CDR1 SGHRS, CDR2 YFSETQ. V gave up 6 bases and J gave up 2 bases; unmatched junction bases: 8.

This sequence joins TRBV19 and TRBJ2-1, with TRBD2 identical over 11 bases. The V and J ends lost 5 bases and 8 bases, in that order; junction bases with no gene match: 11. This CDR3 region has 16 residues. CDR1 is LNHDA, CDR2 SQIVND, per germline (reference sequence). The DNA for the CDR3 is TGTGCCAGTAGTGCTTACAATAGCGGGGGGGCCTATGAGCAGTTCTTC. It yields the protein CASSAYNSGGAYEQFF.

The sample holds one count of this clone. V is TRBV19 and J is TRBJ2-3, with 9 nucleotides matching TRBD2. CDR3 length: 15 amino acids. After removal of 5 bases from V and 0 bases from J, the junction contained 3 bases not matched to a gene. CDR1 and CDR2 (germline): LNHDA, SQIVND (reference sequence). CDR3 region: CASSPSGESTDTQYF. The CDR3 DNA reads TGTGCCAGTAGTCCTAGCGGGGAGAGCACAGATACGCAGTATTTT.

The rearrangement uses TRBV5-8 and TRBJ1-1; D not certain. Germline loops: CDR1 SGHTS, CDR2 YDEGEE. The CDR3 runs to 11 residues. V lost 8 bases and J lost 7, with 12 bases in between. CDR3 amino acids: CARRSGLEAFF. CDR3 nucleotides: TGTGCCAGACGCTCCGGGCTTGAAGCTTTCTTT.

The rearrangement joins TRBV5-5 to TRBJ1-1; perhaps TRBD1 as D (5 bases). V lost 3 bases, J lost 1 base, and 13 bases lay in between. The CDR3 is made up of 15 amino acids. Germline assignment: CDR1 SGHKS and CDR2 YYEKEE (reference sequence). CDR3 sequence reads: CASSSEPGRNTEAFF. CDR3 coding DNA: TGTGCCAGCAGCTCCGAACCGGGACGGAACACTGAAGCTTTCTTT. The full variable domain, with the rest looked up from reference TRBV5-5 and TRBJ1-1, is DAGVTQSPTHLIKTRGQQVTLRCSPISGHKSVSWYQQVLGQGPQFIFQYYEKEERGRGNFPDRFSARQFPNYSSELNVNALLLGDSALYLCASSSEPGRNTEAFFGQGTRLTVV.

This chain uses TRBV6-6 with TRBJ2-7, with D possibly matching TRBD2 (5 bases). Trimming took 2 bases from V and 4 from J, leaving 9 bases between them. CDR3 length: 13 amino acids. From germline, CDR1 is MNHNY and CDR2 SVGAGI (reference sequence). CDR3 protein: CASSYITGYEQYF. DNA of the CDR3: TGTGCCAGCAGTTACATTACGGGGTACGAGCAGTACTTC.

This chain links TRBV9 with TRBJ1-2; D perhaps matches TRBD1 (5 bases). The CDR3 extends over 15 amino acids. The V and J ends lost 2 bases and 2 bases respectively, with 13 bases between them. The germline gives CDR1 SGDLS, CDR2 YYNGEE. DNA for the CDR3: TGTGCCAGCAGCGTGATGGGGGTGGGAAACTATGGCTACACCTTC. As protein: CASSVMGVGNYGYTF. The entire variable domain, with the rest obtained from reference TRBV9 and TRBJ1-2, is as follows: DSGVTQTPKHLITATGQRVTLRCSPRSGDLSVYWYQQSLDQGLQFLIQYYNGEERAKGNILERFSAQQFPDLHSELNLSSLELGDSALYFCASSVMGVGNYGYTFGSGTRLTVV.

The rearrangement links TRBV9 to TRBJ2-1; a possible D gene is TRBD2 (5 bases). Per the germline V gene, CDR1 is SGDLS and CDR2 is YYNGEE. The CDR3 spans 13 residues. Trimming cost V 5 bases and J 5 bases, with 11 bases left between them. The CDR3 sequence: CASSPDGNNEQFF. The CDR3 DNA reads as TGTGCCAGCAGTCCGGACGGGAACAATGAGCAGTTCTTC.

This chain links TRBV7-6 with TRBJ2-1; 8 nucleotides line up with TRBD1. The germline V gene has CDR1 SGHVS and CDR2 FNYEAQ. J gave up 5 bases and V 4 bases, and 7 bases lay outside the gene matches. This CDR3 comprises 15 residues. CDR3 amino acids: CASSSAGQGNNEQFF. Here the CDR3 DNA reads TGTGCCAGCAGCTCTGCCGGACAGGGAAACAATGAGCAGTTCTTC.

The chain is built from TRBV5-6 and TRBJ1-3; D is uncertain. Germline V CDR1 and CDR2: SGHDT, YYEEEE. V dropped 3 bases and J dropped 0 bases, with 22 bases sitting between them. CDR3 size: 19 residues. This chain's CDR3 is CASSCLPTDPSCSGNTIYF. CDR3 sequence (DNA): TGTGCCAGCAGCTGCTTACCGACGGATCCCTCTTGCTCTGGAAACACCATATATTTT. Full variable domain (rest looked up from reference TRBV5-6 and TRBJ1-3): DAGVTQSPTHLIKTRGQQVTLRCSPKSGHDTVSWYQQALGQGPQFIFQYYEEEERQRGNFPDRFSGHQFPNYSSELNVNALLLGDSALYLCASSCLPTDPSCSGNTIYFGEGSWLTVV.

The genes are TRBV5-5 and TRBJ1-6, with D tentatively TRBD1 (6 bases). This CDR3 is built from 17 residues. Trimming took off 3 bases at V and 13 bases at J, with 26 bases between the two ends. Germline assignment: CDR1 SGHKS and CDR2 YYEKEE (reference sequence). This chain's CDR3 is CASSSSGAGGGSSPLHF. DNA for the CDR3: TGTGCCAGCAGCTCGTCGGGGGCGGGAGGGGGGTCCTCCCCCCTCCACTTT.

To note about this clone: Germline is not matched at one junction end, which may reflect a read error. CDR3: CASLPRGQGGPYNEQFF. DNA for the CDR3: TGTGCCAGCTTACCAAGGGGACAGGGAGGCCCCTACAATGAGCAGTTCTTC. The rearrangement uses TRBV18 and TRBJ2-1, with 9 positions matching TRBD1. In germline, CDR1 is KGHSH, CDR2 LQKENI. The CDR3 has 17 residues.